The 9 T cell receptor beta chains reported below all come from one sample, sequenced in a study of blood T cell repertoires in COVID-19. The protocol was immunoSEQ multiplex PCR, while the TCRdb copy is restricted to in-frame clones and leaves out a portion. The data hold about 520,000 clones, with roughly 88% observed a single time. Sequencing was done on a sample of peripheral blood. All receptors come from a human donor in a cohort sampled during active COVID-19.

This sequence joins TRBV29-1 and TRBJ2-1, with 7 bases that match TRBD2. Germline V gene sequence: CDR1 SQVTM, CDR2 ANQGSEA. This CDR3 contains 13 residues. V was pared by 5 bases and J by 11 bases, with 12 bases of the junction left unmatched. The CDR3 nucleotides are TGCAGCGTTTTGCTTGGGAGGGCCTCTCAGCAGTTCTTC. Translating it yields CSVLLGRASQQFF.

V is TRBV2 and J is TRBJ2-7; the match to TRBD2 covers 7 bases. The CDR3 is made up of 14 amino acids. The V gene's germline CDR1 is SNHLY and CDR2 FYNNEI. V shed 2 bases and J 0 bases; nucleotides not matched to a gene: 1. The CDR3 loop reads CASSESGNSYEQYF. The DNA of the CDR3 is TGTGCCAGCAGTGAAAGCGGGAACTCCTACGAGCAGTACTTC.

The chain links TRBV19 to TRBJ1-1; D not certain. Germline lookup yields CDR1 LNHDA and CDR2 SQIVND (reference sequence). The V end lost 5 bases, the J end lost 1 base, and 11 bases lay between the germline ends. The CDR3 has 14 residues. This CDR3 reads CASSSRRENTEAFF. CDR3 nucleotide sequence: TGTGCCAGTAGTTCTCGACGGGAGAACACTGAAGCTTTCTTT.

The V and J genes are TRBV5-4 and TRBJ1-2, with a possible D match to TRBD1 (6 bases). The CDR3 length is 13 residues. The ends were cut back, 4 bases at V and 3 bases at J, with 10 bases in the middle. Germline V CDR1 and CDR2: SGHNT, YYREEE (reference sequence). The CDR3: CASSRAGDYGYTF. CDR3 sequence (DNA): TGTGCCAGCAGCCGAGCAGGGGACTATGGCTACACCTTC.

This rearrangement joins TRBV20-1 to TRBJ1-5, with D hard to call. The CDR3 spans 14 residues. Trimming shortened V by 3 bases and J by 1 base, and 10 bases separated the two germline ends. In germline, CDR1 is DFQATT, CDR2 SNEGSKA (reference sequence). The CDR3: CSASTGRSNQPQHF. CDR3 DNA sequence: TGCAGTGCTAGTACGGGGAGGAGCAATCAGCCCCAGCATTTT.

This clone was seen more than once but under ten times. J is TRBJ1-5 and V is TRBV27, with unresolved D. Per germline, CDR1 MNHEY and CDR2 SMNVEV (reference sequence). The V end lost 4 bases, the J end lost 9 bases, and 13 bases lay between the germline ends. The CDR3 covers 13 residues. The CDR3: CASSSTADRPQHF. The CDR3 DNA sequence: TGTGCCAGCAGTTCAACAGCGGATCGGCCCCAGCATTTT.

The rearrangement uses TRBV5-1 and TRBJ1-4; 8 positions agree with TRBD1. This CDR3 has 14 amino acids. J lost 7 bases, V lost 5 bases, and 7 bases had no gene match. Germline lookup yields CDR1 SGHRS and CDR2 YFSETQ. In DNA, the CDR3 is TGCGCCAGCAGTTCATACGGGACAGGTGAAAAACTGTTTTTT. The encoded protein is CASSSYGTGEKLFF.

The count of this clone is one. This chain links TRBV24-1 with TRBJ1-1; 10 positions agree with TRBD1. Germline trimming cut 2 bases from V and 6 bases from J; bases unmatched to any gene: 8. CDR1 is KGHDR and CDR2 is SFDVKD in the germline V gene. This CDR3 contains 16 residues. CDR3 residues: CATSDSKGQGRAEAFF. CDR3 bases: TGTGCCACCAGTGATTCTAAGGGACAGGGGAGGGCTGAAGCTTTCTTT.

The V and J genes are TRBV7-3 and TRBJ2-3, with D possibly TRBD1 on 5 matching bases. Trimming took 5 bases from V and 2 from J, leaving 14 bases between them. The CDR3 spans 15 residues. Per the germline V gene, CDR1 is SGHTA and CDR2 is FQGTGA. As DNA, the CDR3 is TGTGCCAGCAGCCCTGGGGCAGCCCTCACAGATACGCAGTATTTT. It encodes CASSPGAALTDTQYF.